What follows describes a single TCR beta chain. This specimen comes from a study of blood T cell repertoires in COVID-19. This CDR3 has 15 residues. Germline CDR1 and CDR2: SGHAT and FQDESV (reference sequence). Trimming removed 2 bases at V and 8 bases at J, with 17 bases between. Clones were sequenced by immunoSEQ multiplex PCR, and TCRdb holds only the in-frame ones, with some missing. The repertoire holds more than 200,000 clones, with approximately 86% as singletons. The sequence came from a woman aged 55-75 years with COVID-19, enrolled during active disease. Sequenced sample: peripheral blood. The V and J genes are TRBV11-1 and TRBJ2-3; possibly TRBD1 for D (5 bases). The CDR3 DNA sequence: TGTGCCAGCAGCTTAAGGACACCTGGGGAAGTTACGCAGTATTTT. This codes for CASSLRTPGEVTQYF.